What follows are 23 T cell receptor beta chains derived from one specimen sequenced in a study of cytomegalovirus exposure and HLA in healthy donors. PCR employed 60 Vbeta and 13 Jbeta primers. The assay was immunoSEQ multiplex PCR, and TCRdb's table has in-frame clones only and misses some. The sample yields just over 150,000 clones, 77% seen once. The sequencing input was PBMCs. These receptors originate from a woman in her twenties or thirties in good health and CMV-seronegative.

The rearrangement joins TRBV7-9 to TRBJ2-1; D unresolved. The CDR3 is 13 residues long. Germline CDR1 is SEHNR and CDR2 is FQNEAQ (reference sequence). Trimming cost V 3 bases and J 9 bases, with 12 bases left between them. The CDR3 reads CASSFPQNSEQFF. CDR3 nucleotides: TGTGCCAGCAGCTTCCCGCAGAACAGTGAGCAGTTCTTC.

The V call is TRBV7-9, the J call TRBJ2-7; TRBD1 matches 9 bases. This CDR3 region has 15 residues. Germline-derived CDR1 and CDR2 are SEHNR and FQNEAQ (reference sequence). The V gene end was trimmed by 4 bases and the J gene end by 2 bases; junction bases not matched to a gene: 6. The CDR3 region is CASSYLGTGTYEQYF. Written as DNA, the CDR3 is TGTGCCAGCAGCTACCTCGGGACAGGGACCTACGAGCAGTACTTC.

The rearrangement uses TRBV7-9 and TRBJ2-1; TRBD1 might be the D (6 bases). Germline V lookup: CDR1 SEHNR, CDR2 FQNEAQ (reference sequence). CDR3 length equals 15 residues. The V and J ends lost 1 base and 3 bases respectively, with 10 bases between them. CDR3 DNA: TGTGCCAGCAGCTTAGGAGGGGGTCTCTACAATGAGCAGTTCTTC. Amino acids: CASSLGGGLYNEQFF.

V usage is TRBV5-1 and J usage is TRBJ2-1; maybe TRBD1 (6 bases). V was shortened by 1 base and J by 3 bases, with 14 bases between the two germline ends. This CDR3 contains 16 residues. CDR1 and CDR2 from the germline V gene are SGHRS and YFSETQ. CDR3 residues: CASSLTNADSYNEQFF. The CDR3 coding sequence is TGCGCCAGCAGCTTGACGAACGCGGACAGCTACAATGAGCAGTTCTTC.

This clone was seen more than once but under ten times. The rearrangement links TRBV5-4 to TRBJ1-3; D uncertain. The V end was cut by 0 bases, the J end by 4 bases, with 14 bases between. Germline V gene data show CDR1 as SGHNT and CDR2 as YYREEE (reference sequence). The CDR3 totals 16 residues. CDR3 residues: CASSLAGSEGGNTIYF. For the CDR3, the DNA is TGTGCCAGCAGCTTGGCCGGGTCTGAGGGAGGAAACACCATATATTTT.

This chain links TRBV6-5 with TRBJ2-5; 10 nucleotides align to TRBD1. V dropped 6 bases and J dropped 6; count of bases not matched to a gene: 10. Per germline, CDR1 MNHEY and CDR2 SVGAGI. The CDR3 is 15 residues long. The CDR3 DNA is TGTGCCAGCAGGCCCCAAGACAGGGGGCGAAAGACCCAGTACTTC. Its translation is CASRPQDRGRKTQYF.

The chain uses TRBV28 and TRBJ1-4; 7 nucleotides match TRBD1. The CDR3 consists of 15 residues. V lost 3 bases and J lost 7; bases outside the gene matches: 8. CDR1 is MDHEN and CDR2 is SYDVKM in the germline V gene. CDR3 sequence reads: CASSFKGGRPEKLFF. DNA for the CDR3: TGTGCCAGCAGTTTCAAAGGGGGCCGACCTGAAAAACTGTTTTTT.

The chain couples TRBV15 to TRBJ2-3; a possible D gene is TRBD2 (5 bases). Germline assignment: CDR1 LNHNV and CDR2 YYDKDF (reference sequence). The ends were cut back, 3 bases at V and 4 bases at J, with 14 bases in the middle. The length of the CDR3 is 15 residues. The CDR3 sequence is CATSSLSGKADTQYF. CDR3 sequence (DNA): TGTGCCACCAGCAGTCTTTCGGGGAAAGCAGATACGCAGTATTTT.

The gene calls are TRBV11-2 and TRBJ1-2; a weak D match, TRBD1 (6 bases). Looked up from germline, CDR1 is SGHAT and CDR2 is FQNNGV. The length of the CDR3 is 16 residues. V lost 5 bases and J 2 bases, leaving 18 bases between the germline ends. In DNA, the CDR3 is TGTGCCAGCAGCCAGACTTCAGGGGACTACAACTATGGCTACACCTTC. It yields the protein CASSQTSGDYNYGYTF.

V usage is TRBV5-1 and J usage is TRBJ2-7, with D possibly being TRBD1 (6 bases). Between the trimmed V and J ends, which lost 1 base and 6 bases, there was a span of 14 bases. Germline assignment: CDR1 SGHRS and CDR2 YFSETQ. This CDR3 has 14 amino acids. CDR3: CASSLSAGTLEQYF. CDR3 nucleotides: TGCGCCAGCAGCTTGTCAGCCGGGACACTCGAGCAGTACTTC.

This chain uses TRBV6-5 with TRBJ2-7; TRBD1 is a possible D gene (6 bases). V was cut by 8 bases and J by 3 bases, with 11 bases left in between. The germline CDR1 and CDR2 sequences are MNHEY and SVGAGI. The CDR3 covers 12 residues. CDR3 DNA: TGTGCCAGCTTGGGACAACACTACGAGCAGTACTTC. Protein: CASLGQHYEQYF.

This clone appeared a single time. V gene TRBV15 combines with J gene TRBJ1-1; D not certain. The germline V and J ends were trimmed by 4 bases and 9 bases, with 18 bases remaining between them. There are 14 residues in the CDR3. Germline V gene lookup returns CDR1 LNHNV and CDR2 YYDKDF (reference sequence). The CDR3 loop reads CATSKMRENPKAFF. The CDR3 DNA follows: TGTGCCACCAGCAAGATGAGGGAAAACCCGAAAGCTTTCTTT.

This chain connects TRBV7-9 to TRBJ1-5, with no clear D. Trimming left V 2 bases short and J 6 bases short, with 20 bases between. The CDR3 is 17 residues long. The germline CDR1 and CDR2 sequences are SEHNR and FQNEAQ (reference sequence). CDR3 in amino acids: CASSLISGVAGGQPQHF. CDR3 bases: TGTGCCAGCAGCTTAATTTCAGGAGTGGCAGGAGGTCAGCCCCAGCATTTT. Drawing the rest from reference TRBV7-9 and TRBJ1-5, the complete variable domain is DTGVSQNPRHKITKRGQNVTFRCDPISEHNRLYWYRQTLGQGPEFLTYFQNEAQLEKSRLLSDRFSAERPKGSFSTLEIQRTEQGDSAMYLCASSLISGVAGGQPQHFGDGTRLSIL.

In its sample, this clone was seen once. The chain is built from TRBV7-9 and TRBJ1-2; D uncertain. From germline, CDR1 is SEHNR and CDR2 FQNEAQ (reference sequence). V gave up 7 bases and J gave up 7 bases, with 10 bases separating them. The CDR3 is 11 residues long. CDR3 DNA sequence: TGTGCCAGCACCCAGGCGTCTGGCTACACCTTC. As protein: CASTQASGYTF.

The CDR3 DNA reads as TGTGCCAGCAGTGAAGCGGGAGGCGCTTTCTTT. As protein: CASSEAGGAFF. The rearrangement links TRBV2 to TRBJ1-1; D is uncertain. CDR1 and CDR2 from the germline V gene are SNHLY and FYNNEI. The CDR3 length is 11 residues. The V and J ends lost 0 bases and 11 bases respectively, with 7 bases between them.

V and J are TRBV5-4 and TRBJ2-2; 9 bases agree with TRBD1. Germline CDR1 and CDR2: SGHNT and YYREEE (reference sequence). The junction had 3 bases not matched to a gene; V was cut back by 3 bases and J by 3 bases. The CDR3 has 15 residues. The CDR3 protein is CASSSQGADTGELFF. The CDR3 nucleotides are TGTGCCAGCAGCTCACAGGGGGCTGACACCGGGGAGCTGTTTTTT. Complete variable domain (other parts from reference TRBV5-4 and TRBJ2-2): ETGVTQSPTHLIKTRGQQVTLRCSSQSGHNTVSWYQQALGQGPQFIFQYYREEENGRGNFPPRFSGLQFPNYSSELNVNALELDDSALYLCASSSQGADTGELFFGEGSRLTVL.

The gene calls are TRBV29-1 and TRBJ2-5; perhaps TRBD1 as D (7 bases). The ends were cut back, 1 base at V and 3 bases at J, with 12 bases in the middle. In germline, CDR1 is SQVTM, CDR2 ANQGSEA. The length of the CDR3 is 14 residues. CDR3 amino acids: CSVEGLRGEETQYF. In DNA form, the CDR3 reads TGCAGCGTTGAAGGGCTCAGGGGGGAAGAGACCCAGTACTTC.

The chain combines TRBV9 with TRBJ2-3; D perhaps matches TRBD1 (6 bases). The CDR3 covers 16 residues. V was shortened by 4 bases and J by 3 bases, with 18 bases between the two germline ends. The V gene's germline CDR1 is SGDLS and CDR2 YYNGEE. CDR3 amino acids: CASSPQQGSTTDTQYF. Written as DNA, the CDR3 is TGTGCCAGCAGCCCCCAACAGGGTTCCACAACAGATACGCAGTATTTT.

This chain links TRBV7-9 with TRBJ2-3, with a tentative D call TRBD1 (5 bases). The V end lost 3 bases, the J end lost 1 base, and 14 bases lay between the germline ends. CDR3 size: 16 residues. The germline V gene has CDR1 SEHNR and CDR2 FQNEAQ (reference sequence). In DNA form, the CDR3 reads TGTGCCAGCAGCTTCACGGTAACCAGGGGCACAGATACGCAGTATTTT. The encoded protein is CASSFTVTRGTDTQYF. Complete variable domain (other parts from reference TRBV7-9 and TRBJ2-3): DTGVSQNPRHKITKRGQNVTFRCDPISEHNRLYWYRQTLGQGPEFLTYFQNEAQLEKSRLLSDRFSAERPKGSFSTLEIQRTEQGDSAMYLCASSFTVTRGTDTQYFGPGTRLTVL.

The gene calls are TRBV6-6 and TRBJ2-2, with 7 bases matching TRBD2. CDR1 MNHNY and CDR2 SVGAGI come from the germline V gene (reference sequence). J lost 3 bases, V lost 3 bases, and 4 bases had no gene match. CDR3 size: 15 residues. The CDR3 DNA sequence: TGTGCCAGCAGTTATAGGACTAGGTACACCGGGGAGCTGTTTTTT. This encodes CASSYRTRYTGELFF.

The V call is TRBV5-4, the J call TRBJ1-1, with D unresolved. CDR3 length equals 13 residues. Germline lookup yields CDR1 SGHNT and CDR2 YYREEE (reference sequence). Trimming left V 10 bases short and J 3 bases short, with 16 bases between. The CDR3 is CASLHKGDTEAFF. In DNA form, the CDR3 reads TGTGCCTCGTTACACAAGGGAGACACTGAAGCTTTCTTT.

This chain links TRBV28 with TRBJ1-1; D uncertain. V was shortened by 3 bases and J by 0 bases, with 8 bases between the two germline ends. This CDR3 spans 14 amino acids. Germline CDR1 reads MDHEN; CDR2 reads SYDVKM. CDR3 nucleotide sequence: TGTGCCAGCAGTTTGGGCAGTCTGAACACTGAAGCTTTCTTT. It specifies CASSLGSLNTEAFF.

A single count supports this clone. This chain uses TRBV7-7 with TRBJ2-5; D is undetermined. There are 13 residues in the CDR3. The V gene lost 2 bases and the J gene lost 2 bases, with 6 bases spanning the gap. Germline-derived CDR1 and CDR2 are SSHAT and FNYEAQ (reference sequence). The CDR3 nucleotides read TGTGCCAGCAGCTTAATAGTACAAGAGACCCAGTACTTC. Translation: CASSLIVQETQYF.